Listed here are 20 T cell receptor beta chains from one sample, sequenced in a study of metastatic and nonmetastatic thyroid tumors. TCRdb re-called clones via MiXCR from the PCR reads. The repertoire includes about 6,900 clones, about 30% of them detected once, and approximately 15% sits in the top ten. Every patient underwent thyroid surgery untreated. The sequencing input was adjacent normal tissue. Receptors were obtained from a male donor with papillary thyroid cancer or a benign thyroid nodule (not recorded which). Some clones in this sample may be carry-over from other donors' samples.

Concerning this clone itself: At one end the junction does not follow the germline gene, possibly because of a read error. The rearrangement links TRBV7-6 to TRBJ2-7; D unresolved. CDR1 and CDR2 (germline): SGHVS, FNYEAQ. The CDR3 is 14 amino acids. The CDR3 DNA is TGTGCCAGCAGCTTATGTGCCAGCATGGGCGAGCAATACTTC. This encodes CASSLCASMGEQYF.

By share, this clone counts as medium-sized. J is TRBJ2-1 and V is TRBV28; 8 bases fit TRBD2. Germline lookup yields CDR1 MDHEN and CDR2 SYDVKM. The CDR3 extends over 16 amino acids. The V segment lost 3 bases and the J segment 0 bases; nucleotides outside the gene matches: 4. CDR3 sequence: CASSLHGRASYNEQFF. The DNA for the CDR3 is TGTGCCAGCAGTTTGCACGGGAGGGCCTCCTACAATGAGCAGTTCTTC.

In DNA form, the CDR3 reads TGTGCCAGCAGCGGCGCCTCGAACACTGAAGCTTTCTTT. This gives the protein CASSGASNTEAFF. The chain carries TRBV9 and TRBJ1-1, with D unresolved. The CDR3 covers 13 residues. Germline V gives CDR1 SGDLS, CDR2 YYNGEE. V lost 3 bases to trimming and J lost 1 base, with 7 bases between them.

Relative to its sample, this clone is medium-sized (0.01 to 0.1%). This chain joins TRBV11-2 and TRBJ2-1; 11 nucleotides agree with TRBD2. The CDR3 is 16 amino acids. Germline loops: CDR1 SGHAT, CDR2 FQNNGV. The ends lost 5 bases at V and 3 bases at J; junction bases unmatched: 6. The CDR3 is CASSPRLAGNYNEQFF. For the CDR3, the DNA is TGTGCCAGCAGCCCGCGACTAGCGGGGAACTACAATGAGCAGTTCTTC.

This clone is categorized as large. The V call is TRBV6-1, the J call TRBJ2-2; D is possibly TRBD1 or TRBD2 (5 bases each). Germline CDR1 reads MNHNS; CDR2 reads SASEGT. The CDR3 covers 15 residues. With 7 bases removed from V and 3 bases from J, the gap between germline ends came to 15 bases. In DNA, the CDR3 is TGTGCCAGCAAGAGAACCGGGACCTACACCGGGGAGCTGTTTTTT. Translating gives CASKRTGTYTGELFF.

V gene TRBV20-1 combines with J gene TRBJ2-5; perhaps D is TRBD1 or TRBD2 (5 bases each). CDR1 and CDR2 from the germline V gene are DFQATT and SNEGSKA (reference sequence). This CDR3 has 14 amino acids. Trimming stripped 5 bases from V and 2 bases from J, with 15 bases between. CDR3 coding DNA: TGCAGTGCTTCCTCCGGGACCTTTCAAGAGACCCAGTACTTC. Translating it yields CSASSGTFQETQYF.

This clone counts as medium-sized (0.01 to 0.1%). Other DNA variants within this sample encode the same CDR3. The chain is built from TRBV28 and TRBJ2-7; D unresolved. V lost 3 bases and J lost 7, with 7 bases in between. The CDR3 loop spans 11 amino acids. Germline loops: CDR1 MDHEN, CDR2 SYDVKM. The CDR3 reads CASSFRREQYF. Written as DNA, the CDR3 is TGTGCCAGCAGTTTTCGTAGAGAGCAGTACTTC.

The V gene is TRBV6-1, the J gene TRBJ2-2; maybe TRBD1 (6 bases). Trimming removed 7 bases at V and 6 bases at J, with 12 bases between. This CDR3 contains 13 residues. Germline lookup yields CDR1 MNHNS and CDR2 SASEGT. CDR3 protein: CASNNAGAGELFF. For the CDR3, the DNA is TGTGCCAGCAACAATGCAGGGGCCGGGGAGCTGTTTTTT.

The V call is TRBV5-6, the J call TRBJ2-7; no firm D call. Trimming took off 4 bases at V and 2 bases at J, with 19 bases between the two ends. This CDR3 is built from 16 residues. CDR1 is SGHDT, CDR2 YYEEEE, per germline. The CDR3 DNA reads TGTGCCAGCAGCGGCACGGTGGAAGCCCAAACCTACGAGCAGTACTTC. Protein: CASSGTVEAQTYEQYF.

The genes are TRBV5-5 and TRBJ1-1, with 9 bases identical to TRBD1. This CDR3 contains 16 residues. The germline gives CDR1 SGHKS, CDR2 YYEKEE (reference sequence). The J segment lost 5 bases and the V segment lost 1 base, leaving 9 bases of the junction unmatched. CDR3 loop: CASSLRQGDMWTEAFF. The CDR3 nucleotides are TGTGCCAGCAGCTTGAGACAGGGGGATATGTGGACTGAAGCTTTCTTT.

Sample share makes this clone medium-sized. The gene calls are TRBV27 and TRBJ2-5, with a weak D call TRBD2 (6 bases). V lost 4 bases and J 0 bases, leaving 15 bases between the germline ends. This CDR3 is built from 16 residues. Germline CDR1 reads MNHEY; CDR2 reads SMNVEV (reference sequence). The CDR3 region has the DNA TGTGCCAGCAGTTCTCTATCCATAGCGGACCAAGAGACCCAGTACTTC. Translation: CASSSLSIADQETQYF.

The chain combines TRBV7-3 with TRBJ1-2, with TRBD1 matching 12 bases. Germline loops: CDR1 SGHTA, CDR2 FQGTGA. V lost 2 bases to trimming and J lost 7 bases; unmatched junction nucleotides: 2. This CDR3 spans 14 amino acids. The CDR3 region is CASSLGTGGFGYTF. The CDR3 DNA reads as TGTGCCAGCAGCTTAGGGACAGGGGGCTTTGGCTACACCTTC. The complete variable domain, with remaining parts taken from reference TRBV7-3 and TRBJ1-2, reads GAGVSQTPSNKVTEKGKYVELRCDPISGHTALYWYRQSLGQGPEFLIYFQGTGAADDSGLPNDRFFAVRPEGSVSTLKIQRTERGDSAVYLCASSLGTGGFGYTFGSGTRLTVV.

Note on this clone: A read error may account for a junction end that differs from germline. The chain has TRBV12-3 or TRBV12-4 and TRBJ1-1; D is undetermined. The CDR3 runs 13 residues. The CDR3 DNA sequence: TGTGCCAGCAGATTCCAAGTGAACACTGATGCTTTCTTT. It is translated as CASRFQVNTDAFF.

V and J are TRBV6-2 or TRBV6-3 and TRBJ2-1; D is uncertain. Germline lookup yields CDR1 MNHEY and CDR2 SVGEGT. The CDR3 has 11 amino acids. V shed 8 bases and J shed 6 bases, with 8 bases lying between them. The CDR3 DNA is TGTGCCAGCCAGGTGAGCAATGAGCAGTTCTTC. It is translated as CASQVSNEQFF.

This clone is labeled medium-sized. This chain links TRBV5-1 with TRBJ2-7; D gene uncertain. The germline V gene encodes CDR1 SGHRS and CDR2 YFSETQ. Between the trimmed V and J ends, which lost 0 bases and 4 bases, there was a span of 5 bases. The CDR3 contains 12 residues. The CDR3 DNA is TGCGCCAGCAGCTTGGTTGGGTACGAGCAGTACTTC. Residues: CASSLVGYEQYF. The variable domain in full, with the rest retrieved from reference TRBV5-1 and TRBJ2-7, is KAGVTQTPRYLIKTRGQQVTLSCSPISGHRSVSWYQQTPGQGLQFLFEYFSETQRNKGNFPGRFSGRQFSNSRSEMNVSTLELGDSALYLCASSLVGYEQYFGPGTRLTVT.

This clone occurred many times. This rearrangement joins TRBV3-1 to TRBJ2-1; no firm D call. The CDR3 runs to 12 residues. Germline loops: CDR1 LGHDT, CDR2 YNNKEL (reference sequence). Trimming removed 1 base at V and 8 bases at J, with 6 bases between. The CDR3 sequence: CASSQGVHEQFF. In nucleotides, the CDR3 is TGTGCCAGCAGCCAAGGTGTGCATGAGCAGTTCTTC.

About this clone itself: The limits of the CDR3 on the DNA are not certain, so only TCRdb's listed CDR3 is given. CDR3 in amino acids: CSARTMSSSSGQEGGYTF. This chain links TRBV20-1 with TRBJ1-2; the table calls TRBD1, which could not be checked here. With termini counted, the CDR3 has 18 amino acids. In germline, CDR1 is DFQATT, CDR2 SNEGSKA (reference sequence).

By share of the sample, this clone is large. The V gene is TRBV6-2 or TRBV6-3, the J gene TRBJ2-1, with TRBD2 matching over 13 bases. V trimming: 5 bases; J trimming: 3 bases; junction bases outside the gene matches: 1. In germline, CDR1 is MNHEY, CDR2 SVGEGT. This CDR3 is 15 amino acids long. The CDR3 is CASSRLAGGYNEQFF. The CDR3 coding sequence is TGTGCCAGCAGTCGACTAGCGGGAGGCTACAATGAGCAGTTCTTC.

This clone appeared a single time. This chain uses TRBV5-6 with TRBJ1-3, with 9 bases lining up with TRBD1. The CDR3 has 16 residues. The V gene's germline CDR1 is SGHDT and CDR2 YYEEEE. The J segment lost 2 bases and the V segment lost 5 bases, leaving 8 bases of the junction unmatched. The chain's CDR3 is CASSRGTGRPGNTIYF. The DNA for the CDR3 is TGTGCCAGCAGTAGGGGGACAGGGCGGCCTGGAAACACCATATATTTT.

This clone is medium-sized by share. The chain uses TRBV4-1 and TRBJ2-4; D uncertain. CDR1 is MGHRA and CDR2 is YSYEKL in the germline V gene. The CDR3 covers 13 residues. The V end lost 0 bases, the J end lost 7 bases, and 7 bases lay between the germline ends. DNA of the CDR3: TGCGCCAGCAGCCAAGAAACTGGGAACATTCAGTACTTC. Encoded protein: CASSQETGNIQYF.